One sample yielded the 7 T cell receptor beta chains listed below, sequenced in a study of blood T cell repertoires in COVID-19. Libraries were prepared by immunoSEQ multiplex PCR; TCRdb keeps only in-frame clonotypes and omits some of them. This sample has about 200,000 clones; 85% to 90% occur once, and the top ten carry around 1.5%. Source material: peripheral blood. All receptors derive from a man aged 18 to 30 with active or convalescent COVID-19.

On this clone itself: One end of the junction is discordant with germline, which a read error may explain. The chain carries TRBV19 and TRBJ1-5; possible D gene TRBD1, 5 bases. The CDR3 totals 15 residues. Germline V gene sequence: CDR1 LNHDA, CDR2 SQIVND (reference sequence). In DNA, the CDR3 is TGTGCCAGTAGTATCAAGATCGACAGTAATCGGCCCCAGCATTTT. As protein: CASSIKIDSNRPQHF. The whole variable domain, remainder taken from reference TRBV19 and TRBJ1-5, is DGGITQSPKYLFRKEGQNVTLSCEQNLNHDAMYWYRQDPGQGLRLIYYSQIVNDFQKGDIAEGYSVSREKKESFPLTVTSAQKNPTAFYLCASSIKIDSNRPQHFGDGTRLSIL.

This chain uses TRBV5-1 with TRBJ2-2; 7 bases match TRBD1. The CDR3 consists of 15 residues. From germline, CDR1 is SGHRS and CDR2 YFSETQ. The V gene end was trimmed by 4 bases and the J gene end by 0 bases; junction bases not matched to a gene: 3. As DNA, the CDR3 is TGCGCCAGCAGCCTGCAGGGGGCGAACACCGGGGAGCTGTTTTTT. This codes for CASSLQGANTGELFF.

The V and J genes are TRBV19 and TRBJ2-1; a weak D match, TRBD2 (6 bases). The CDR3 covers 14 residues. The germline V gene has CDR1 LNHDA and CDR2 SQIVND (reference sequence). V dropped 6 bases and J dropped 4 bases, with 13 bases sitting between them. The DNA of the CDR3 is TGTGCCAGTAGCATCCGGGAGAAATACAATGAGCAGTTCTTC. Protein: CASSIREKYNEQFF.

The chain employs TRBV5-6 and TRBJ2-1; TRBD2 matches 8 bases. V gave up 5 bases and J gave up 7 bases; unmatched junction bases: 14. Per germline, CDR1 SGHDT and CDR2 YYEEEE. This CDR3 has 16 amino acids. The CDR3 DNA is TGTGCCAGCAGACCCCCCCGGGAGGGTATTAGGAATGAGCAGTTCTTC. Its translation is CASRPPREGIRNEQFF.

The rearrangement uses TRBV3-1 (or the pseudogene TRBV3-2) and TRBJ2-2; no reliable D call. The CDR3 runs 12 residues. The germline V gene has CDR1 LGHDT and CDR2 YNNKEL (reference sequence). Trimming took 5 bases from V and 5 from J, leaving 6 bases between them. CDR3 coding DNA: TGTGCCAGCAGCTCTTCGACCGGGGAGCTGTTTTTT. Its protein is CASSSSTGELFF.

As regards this clone: Different DNA sequences within this sample yield the same CDR3. The chain recombines TRBV7-9 with TRBJ2-3; 8 nucleotides align to TRBD1. CDR1 SEHNR and CDR2 FQNEAQ come from the germline V gene (reference sequence). The CDR3 sequence is 14 residues long. The J segment lost 4 bases and the V segment lost 4 bases, leaving 4 bases of the junction unmatched. CDR3 amino acids: CASSSAGGADTQYF. The CDR3 coding sequence is TGTGCCAGCAGCTCCGCAGGGGGCGCAGATACGCAGTATTTT. The entire variable domain, with the rest obtained from reference TRBV7-9 and TRBJ2-3, is as follows: DTGVSQNPRHKITKRGQNVTFRCDPISEHNRLYWYRQTLGQGPEFLTYFQNEAQLEKSRLLSDRFSAERPKGSFSTLEIQRTEQGDSAMYLCASSSAGGADTQYFGPGTRLTVL.

The chain uses TRBV5-4 and TRBJ2-1, with unresolved D. CDR3 length: 15 residues. CDR1 is SGHNT and CDR2 is YYREEE in the germline V gene (reference sequence). V gave up 4 bases and J gave up 0 bases, with 11 bases separating them. The CDR3 here is CASSPPQDSYNEQFF. The CDR3 nucleotides read TGTGCCAGCAGCCCCCCGCAGGACTCCTACAATGAGCAGTTCTTC.